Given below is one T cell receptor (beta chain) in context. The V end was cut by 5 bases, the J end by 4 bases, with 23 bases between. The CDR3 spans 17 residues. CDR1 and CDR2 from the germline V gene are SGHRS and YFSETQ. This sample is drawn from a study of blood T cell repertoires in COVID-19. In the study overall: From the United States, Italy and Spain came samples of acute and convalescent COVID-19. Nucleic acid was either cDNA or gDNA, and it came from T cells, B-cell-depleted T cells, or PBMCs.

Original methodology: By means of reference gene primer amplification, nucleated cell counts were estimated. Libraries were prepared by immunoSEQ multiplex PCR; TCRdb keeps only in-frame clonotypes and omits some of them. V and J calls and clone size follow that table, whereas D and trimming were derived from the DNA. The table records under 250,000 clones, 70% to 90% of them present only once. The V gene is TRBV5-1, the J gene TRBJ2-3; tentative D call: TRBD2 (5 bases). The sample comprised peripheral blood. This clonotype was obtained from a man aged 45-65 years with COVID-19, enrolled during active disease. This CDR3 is CASSPGLRAAVADTQYF. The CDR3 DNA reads TGCGCCAGCAGTCCAGGACTCCGAGCAGCCGTCGCAGATACGCAGTATTTT.